A single sample is the source of the 25 T cell receptor beta chains below, sequenced in a study of cytomegalovirus exposure and HLA in healthy donors. PCR involved 60 Vbeta and 13 Jbeta primers. Measured with immunoSEQ multiplex PCR; TCRdb has only the in-frame clones, and not every one. The sample shows fewer than 250,000 clones, roughly 80% of them seen only once. The sequencing input was PBMCs. Receptor source: a woman aged 30 to 39 in good health and CMV-seropositive.

The chain links TRBV29-1 to TRBJ2-1, with 15 bases identical to TRBD2. V lost 4 bases to trimming and J lost 15 bases; unmatched junction nucleotides: 10. This CDR3 contains 14 residues. CDR1 and CDR2 (germline): SQVTM, ANQGSEA. CDR3 sequence: CSVGGTSGRPRPFF. The CDR3 DNA reads as TGCAGCGTTGGGGGGACTAGCGGGAGGCCCCGGCCGTTCTTC.

This clone has only a few counts. The gene calls are TRBV13 and TRBJ1-1; the D is unclear. Per the germline V gene, CDR1 is PRHDT and CDR2 is FYEKMQ (reference sequence). V dropped 5 bases and J dropped 11 bases, with 15 bases sitting between them. The CDR3 is 12 amino acids. The CDR3 bases are TGTGCCAGCAGCCCGCCCCAACGCGGCGCTTTCTTT. It specifies CASSPPQRGAFF.

This chain joins TRBV5-4 and TRBJ1-2, with TRBD1 matching 11 bases. Looked up from germline, CDR1 is SGHNT and CDR2 is YYREEE (reference sequence). Unmatched junction bases numbered 4, after V lost 3 bases and J lost 3 bases. The CDR3 has 15 residues. The CDR3 region is CASSWTGGGDYGYTF. The CDR3 DNA sequence: TGTGCCAGCAGCTGGACAGGGGGCGGTGACTATGGCTACACCTTC.

The CDR3: CASTDSPEVSLHF. The CDR3 DNA sequence: TGTGCCAGTACTGACTCTCCAGAAGTTTCCCTCCACTTT. The chain employs TRBV19 and TRBJ1-6; the D is unclear. Germline assignment: CDR1 LNHDA and CDR2 SQIVND (reference sequence). This CDR3 has 13 residues. V was pared by 7 bases and J by 14 bases, with 18 bases between.

In DNA form, the CDR3 reads TGTGCCAGTACCCCCTTGAGGACTAGCGGGAGGGCCTGGAATGAGCAGTTCTTC. Residues: CASTPLRTSGRAWNEQFF. The V call is TRBV19, the J call TRBJ2-1; 15 bases match TRBD2. CDR3 length: 18 amino acids. The ends lost 7 bases at V and 7 bases at J; junction bases unmatched: 14. Germline V gene sequence: CDR1 LNHDA, CDR2 SQIVND (reference sequence).

The V and J genes are TRBV5-1 and TRBJ1-1; TRBD1 matches at 7 bases. Germline V lookup: CDR1 SGHRS, CDR2 YFSETQ. CDR3 length equals 14 residues. The V and J ends lost 7 bases and 3 bases, in that order; junction bases with no gene match: 9. Written as DNA, the CDR3 is TGCGCCAGCTCGGCTGACAGGGTAGACACTGAAGCTTTCTTT. Translated: CASSADRVDTEAFF.

This chain links TRBV6-1 with TRBJ2-5, with D hard to call. CDR1 is MNHNS and CDR2 is SASEGT in the germline V gene. V lost 3 bases and J 5 bases, leaving 13 bases between the germline ends. The CDR3 consists of 14 residues. This chain's CDR3 is CASSEQSPRETQYF. The CDR3 DNA reads as TGTGCCAGCAGTGAGCAATCCCCCCGGGAGACCCAGTACTTC.

In nucleotides, the CDR3 is TGTGCCAGCACCATGGCGGGCAGGGAGACCCAGTACTTC. This gives the protein CASTMAGRETQYF. This chain uses TRBV21-1 with TRBJ2-5; the DNA was not compared with TRBD2, the D call given in the table. TRBV21-1 is classified as a pseudogene. This CDR3 comprises 13 residues.

The chain uses TRBV29-1 and TRBJ2-5; 12 nucleotides align to TRBD2. CDR1 is SQVTM, CDR2 ANQGSEA, per germline. The ends lost 7 bases at V and 8 bases at J; junction bases unmatched: 5. CDR3 length: 12 residues. CDR3 region: CSGTTSGGTQYF. The CDR3 region has the DNA TGCAGCGGAACGACTAGCGGGGGTACCCAGTACTTC.

There are a few counts of this clone. V gene TRBV7-2 combines with J gene TRBJ2-5; 11 bases agree with TRBD2. V was clipped by 5 bases and J by 4 bases; unmatched bases: 12. Germline V gene lookup returns CDR1 SGHTA and CDR2 FQGNSA. The CDR3 is made up of 17 amino acids. The CDR3, as DNA: TGTGCCAGCAGCATCAGCGTTAGCGGGGGGGCCAGAGAGACCCAGTACTTC. Protein sequence: CASSISVSGGARETQYF.

The rearrangement links TRBV19 to TRBJ1-2, with D unclear. V was trimmed by 5 bases and J by 3 bases, leaving 10 bases between them. The CDR3 is made up of 13 amino acids. Germline values: CDR1 LNHDA, CDR2 SQIVND (reference sequence). The CDR3 DNA sequence: TGTGCCAGTAGTTCTCCCTGGCACTATGGCTACACCTTC. Its protein product is CASSSPWHYGYTF.

The J gene is TRBJ1-1, the V gene TRBV19; tentatively, D is TRBD1 (6 bases). V was shortened by 4 bases and J by 0 bases, with 12 bases between the two germline ends. The CDR3 is 15 residues long. From germline, CDR1 is LNHDA and CDR2 SQIVND (reference sequence). The CDR3 spells CASSKRDRLNTEAFF. CDR3 nucleotides: TGTGCCAGTAGTAAGAGAGACAGGCTGAACACTGAAGCTTTCTTT.

J is TRBJ2-5 and V is TRBV6-5; no clear D. Germline V gene data show CDR1 as MNHEY and CDR2 as SVGAGI. The V end was cut by 7 bases, the J end by 5 bases, with 14 bases between. The CDR3 length is 13 residues. CDR3 in amino acids: CASTHNSLETQYF. The CDR3 bases are TGTGCCAGCACCCACAATAGCCTGGAGACCCAGTACTTC.

The chain employs TRBV7-2 and TRBJ2-5; D might be TRBD1 (6 bases). The CDR3 loop spans 13 amino acids. Germline CDR1 is SGHTA and CDR2 is FQGNSA. The V end was cut by 3 bases, the J end by 5 bases, with 10 bases between. CDR3 residues: CASSFNRVETQYF. In DNA, the CDR3 is TGTGCCAGCAGCTTTAACAGGGTGGAGACCCAGTACTTC.

The genes are TRBV6-1 and TRBJ2-3; D might be TRBD1 (6 bases). The V gene's germline CDR1 is MNHNS and CDR2 SASEGT. V was pared by 7 bases and J by 5 bases, with 13 bases between. The CDR3 consists of 13 residues. DNA of the CDR3: TGTGCCAGCACGTACCAGGGGAAAGATACGCAGTATTTT. It translates to CASTYQGKDTQYF.

This sequence joins TRBV5-1 and TRBJ2-3; 13 bases map to TRBD2. CDR1 is SGHRS and CDR2 is YFSETQ in the germline V gene. CDR3 length: 17 residues. With 4 bases clipped from V and 0 bases from J, the junction kept 5 bases outside the gene matches. The CDR3 DNA is TGCGCCAGCAGCCTAGGGACTAGCGGGGCTAGCACAGATACGCAGTATTTT. Encoded protein: CASSLGTSGASTDTQYF. Together with reference TRBV5-1 and TRBJ2-3, the CDR3 gives the full variable domain: KAGVTQTPRYLIKTRGQQVTLSCSPISGHRSVSWYQQTPGQGLQFLFEYFSETQRNKGNFPGRFSGRQFSNSRSEMNVSTLELGDSALYLCASSLGTSGASTDTQYFGPGTRLTVL.

The V call is TRBV10-3, the J call TRBJ2-5; maybe TRBD2 (6 bases). Germline values: CDR1 ENHRY, CDR2 SYGVKD. CDR3 size: 11 residues. V was clipped by 10 bases and J by 4 bases, with 10 bases between them. The CDR3 region is CATSGAETQYF. The CDR3 DNA sequence: TGTGCCACTTCGGGAGCAGAGACCCAGTACTTC.

V usage is TRBV7-8 and J usage is TRBJ1-5, with D maybe TRBD1 (6 bases). The CDR3 covers 18 residues. Germline V lookup: CDR1 SGHVS, CDR2 FQNEAQ. Trimming removed 1 base at V and 1 base at J, with 17 bases between. The CDR3 DNA is TGTGCCAGCAGCTTAGTGCTCAGGGACATGTCGAGCAATCAGCCCCAGCATTTT. Residues: CASSLVLRDMSSNQPQHF.

J is TRBJ2-1 and V is TRBV5-1; possibly TRBD2 for D (6 bases). Trimming shortened V by 0 bases and J by 3 bases, and 13 bases separated the two germline ends. Per the germline V gene, CDR1 is SGHRS and CDR2 is YFSETQ. The CDR3 spans 16 residues. Here the CDR3 reads CASSLAGGVGYNEQFF. The CDR3 DNA follows: TGCGCCAGCAGCTTGGCCGGAGGGGTAGGCTACAATGAGCAGTTCTTC. Full variable domain (rest looked up from reference TRBV5-1 and TRBJ2-1): KAGVTQTPRYLIKTRGQQVTLSCSPISGHRSVSWYQQTPGQGLQFLFEYFSETQRNKGNFPGRFSGRQFSNSRSEMNVSTLELGDSALYLCASSLAGGVGYNEQFFGPGTRLTVL.

This clone was seen only a few times. The V and J genes are TRBV28 and TRBJ2-5; 8 bases align to TRBD1. V lost 9 bases to trimming and J lost 1 base; unmatched junction nucleotides: 7. Looked up from germline, CDR1 is MDHEN and CDR2 is SYDVKM. This CDR3 region has 14 residues. As DNA, the CDR3 is TGTGCCAGTAAGAGACAGGGGTTCCAAGAGACCCAGTACTTC. Residues: CASKRQGFQETQYF.

Concerning this clone itself: The junction departs from the called germline gene at one end, perhaps through a read error. V and J are TRBV7-2 and TRBJ2-6, with TRBD1 as a possible D gene (5 bases). The CDR3 totals 13 residues. Germline-derived CDR1 and CDR2 are SGHTA and FQGNSA. Written as DNA, the CDR3 is TGTGCCAGCACCTTTTCTGGGGCCAACGTCCCGACTTTC. It yields the protein CASTFSGANVPTF.

The V call is TRBV28, the J call TRBJ2-2, with TRBD2 identical over 7 bases. V trimming: 5 bases; J trimming: 1 base; junction bases outside the gene matches: 7. The germline gives CDR1 MDHEN, CDR2 SYDVKM. The CDR3 is 16 residues long. CDR3 nucleotide sequence: TGTGCCAGCAGTACCCCGGGGGGTGGGAACACCGGGGAGCTGTTTTTT. It encodes CASSTPGGGNTGELFF.

The sample holds a few counts of this clone. The gene calls are TRBV5-1 and TRBJ2-5, with unresolved D. The V end was cut by 3 bases, the J end by 0 bases, with 6 bases between. The CDR3 has 13 residues. Germline CDR1 reads SGHRS; CDR2 reads YFSETQ. The CDR3 loop reads CASSSLYQETQYF. In DNA form, the CDR3 reads TGCGCCAGCAGCTCCCTGTACCAAGAGACCCAGTACTTC.

This chain uses TRBV4-2 with TRBJ1-4, with 7 nucleotides matching TRBD1. V dropped 4 bases and J dropped 8; count of bases not matched to a gene: 7. This CDR3 contains 14 residues. Germline V lookup: CDR1 LGHNA, CDR2 YNFKEQ. CDR3 residues: CASSPTDRDEKLFF. The CDR3 DNA is TGTGCCAGCAGCCCCACTGACAGGGACGAAAAACTGTTTTTT.

The rearrangement joins TRBV9 to TRBJ2-7; possibly TRBD2 for D (6 bases). Germline V gene sequence: CDR1 SGDLS, CDR2 YYNGEE. The CDR3 is 16 amino acids. The germline V and J ends were trimmed by 2 bases and 6 bases, with 21 bases remaining between them. CDR3 sequence (DNA): TGTGCCAGCAGCGTCCAGGCCGGGACTTCATTAGGCGAGCAGTACTTC. It codes for CASSVQAGTSLGEQYF.